Following are 4 T cell receptor beta chains from one sample sequenced in a study of cytomegalovirus exposure and HLA in healthy donors. Both 60 Vbeta primers and 13 Jbeta primers went into the PCR. Clones were read by immunoSEQ multiplex PCR, and TCRdb kept only the in-frame ones, dropping some. The sample lists about 160,000 clones; around 88% were seen once. Sequenced input: PBMCs. The origin of the receptors is a woman in her twenties or thirties in good health and CMV-seronegative.

V gene TRBV19 combines with J gene TRBJ1-5, with no clear D. The V end lost 8 bases, the J end lost 2 bases, and 10 bases lay between the germline ends. The CDR3 has 13 residues. Looked up from germline, CDR1 is LNHDA and CDR2 is SQIVND (reference sequence). In DNA form, the CDR3 reads TGTGCCAGTGGGAGATCGGGCAATCAGCCCCAGCATTTT. Translated: CASGRSGNQPQHF.

The chain joins TRBV18 to TRBJ1-5, with 8 bases matching TRBD1. J gave up 0 bases and V 8 bases, and 3 bases lay outside the gene matches. In germline, CDR1 is KGHSH, CDR2 LQKENI. The CDR3 covers 14 residues. Here the CDR3 reads CASMTGDSNQPQHF. In DNA form, the CDR3 reads TGTGCCAGCATGACAGGGGATAGCAATCAGCCCCAGCATTTT.

The chain carries TRBV29-1 and TRBJ1-1, with 7 bases fitting TRBD1. The CDR3 loop spans 12 amino acids. The ends lost 7 bases at V and 0 bases at J; junction bases unmatched: 2. Germline assignment: CDR1 SQVTM and CDR2 ANQGSEA. CDR3 in DNA: TGCAGCGGGGACAGTTTGAACACTGAAGCTTTCTTT. Translating it yields CSGDSLNTEAFF.

This sequence joins TRBV18 and TRBJ1-1; D not certain. The CDR3 extends over 15 amino acids. Germline V CDR1 and CDR2: KGHSH, LQKENI. Trimming pared 0 bases from V and 1 base from J, leaving 9 bases between. The CDR3 DNA sequence: TGTGCCAGCTCACCACCGGGCAGTCGGAACACTGAAGCTTTCTTT. It specifies CASSPPGSRNTEAFF. Full variable domain (remainder filled in from reference TRBV18 and TRBJ1-1): NAGVMQNPRHLVRRRGQEARLRCSPMKGHSHVYWYRQLPEEGLKFMVYLQKENIIDESGMPKERFSAEFPKEGPSILRIQQVVRGDSAAYFCASSPPGSRNTEAFFGQGTRLTVV.